What follows are 21 T cell receptor beta chains derived from one specimen sequenced in a study of T cell repertoires in cytomegalovirus infection. Using its own MiXCR run on the reads, TCRdb lists one record per CDR3 protein. The sample includes about 310,000 distinct CDR3 sequences, 15% to 20% of them seen just once. Sequenced input: PBMCs. These receptors were collected from a human donor in good health (CMV status not recorded). Some clones in this sample may be carry-over from other donors' samples.

This clonotype was seen repeatedly, ten times or more. V and J are TRBV4-2 and TRBJ2-7, with 11 bases identical to TRBD2. Germline trimming cut 3 bases from V and 2 bases from J; bases unmatched to any gene: 9. The germline CDR1 and CDR2 sequences are LGHNA and YNFKEQ. The CDR3 spans 17 residues. CDR3 sequence reads: CASSHPNRSGGAYEQYF. The CDR3 DNA follows: TGTGCCAGCAGCCACCCGAATCGTAGCGGGGGGGCCTACGAGCAGTACTTC.

This clonotype has only a few counts. The V call is TRBV10-3, the J call TRBJ1-1; D is possibly TRBD1 (5 bases). The V and J ends lost 11 bases and 3 bases respectively, with 16 bases between them. The CDR3 consists of 13 residues. Germline-derived CDR1 and CDR2 are ENHRY and SYGVKD. CDR3 nucleotide sequence: TGTGCCTCCCGGGGGGGTGGGGACACTGAAGCTTTCTTT. Translated, it gives CASRGGGDTEAFF.

The chain employs TRBV3-1 and TRBJ1-4; weak D call: TRBD1 (5 bases). Germline CDR1 LGHDT, CDR2 YNNKEL (reference sequence). The CDR3 totals 13 residues. The V gene lost 3 bases and the J gene lost 7 bases, with 9 bases spanning the gap. CDR3 protein: CASSQTDGEKLFF. CDR3 coding DNA: TGTGCCAGCAGCCAGACAGACGGTGAAAAACTGTTTTTT.

This clonotype was seen a handful of times. The chain links TRBV7-2 to TRBJ2-5; D not certain. CDR1 and CDR2 from the germline V gene are SGHTA and FQGNSA. There are 14 residues in the CDR3. With 4 bases removed from V and 1 base from J, the gap between germline ends came to 10 bases. The CDR3 bases are TGTGCCAGCAGCTCGACCCTTATCCAAGAGACCCAGTACTTC. Its translation: CASSSTLIQETQYF. Drawing the rest from reference TRBV7-2 and TRBJ2-5, the complete variable domain is GAGVSQSPSNKVTEKGKDVELRCDPISGHTALYWYRQSLGQGLEFLIYFQGNSAPDKSGLPSDRFSAERTGGSVSTLTIQRTQQEDSAVYLCASSSTLIQETQYFGPGTRLLVL.

This chain joins TRBV11-2 and TRBJ2-3; 9 bases map to TRBD2. The V and J ends lost 5 bases and 1 base, in that order; junction bases with no gene match: 7. This CDR3 contains 16 residues. Germline V gives CDR1 SGHAT, CDR2 FQNNGV. The CDR3 DNA reads TGTGCCAGCAGCCCGCTAGCGGGGCCACGCACAGATACGCAGTATTTT. It translates to CASSPLAGPRTDTQYF.

The V call is TRBV20-1, the J call TRBJ1-6; D ambiguous. The germline CDR1 and CDR2 sequences are DFQATT and SNEGSKA (reference sequence). The V gene lost 0 bases and the J gene lost 9 bases, with 15 bases spanning the gap. This CDR3 spans 15 amino acids. The CDR3 DNA sequence: TGCAGTGCTAGAGATCGGCAAGGGCGGGTTTCACCCCTCCACTTT. It is translated as CSARDRQGRVSPLHF.

This clonotype was recorded many times. V is TRBV7-6 and J is TRBJ1-4; D is ambiguous. V was pared by 1 base and J by 5 bases, with 11 bases between. Germline CDR1 reads SGHVS; CDR2 reads FNYEAQ. The CDR3 totals 15 residues. The CDR3 DNA reads as TGTGCCAGCAGCTTAGGTGCACAGCAAAATGAAAAACTGTTTTTT. It is translated as CASSLGAQQNEKLFF. Complete variable domain (other parts from reference TRBV7-6 and TRBJ1-4): GAGVSQSPRYKVTKRGQDVALRCDPISGHVSLYWYRQALGQGPEFLTYFNYEAQQDKSGLPNDRFSAERPEGSISTLTIQRTEQRDSAMYRCASSLGAQQNEKLFFGSGTQLSVL.

The genes are TRBV12-5 and TRBJ1-5; D ambiguous. The germline gives CDR1 LGHNT, CDR2 FRNRAP. Trimming pared 7 bases from V and 6 bases from J, leaving 19 bases between. CDR3 length: 15 amino acids. CDR3 DNA: TGTGCTAGTGCCCTGGGGATCGGGCGATTTCAGCCCCAGCATTTT. It yields the protein CASALGIGRFQPQHF.

This clonotype was seen only a few times. CDR3 loop: CSAHPGGQETQYF. Written as DNA, the CDR3 is TGCAGTGCGCACCCCGGGGGGCAAGAGACCCAGTACTTC. The gene calls are TRBV20-1 and TRBJ2-5, with 7 nucleotides matching TRBD2. Per the germline V gene, CDR1 is DFQATT and CDR2 is SNEGSKA (reference sequence). This CDR3 is 13 amino acids long. Losses at the gene ends were 6 bases for V and 2 bases for J; bases not matched to a gene: 6.

The chain couples TRBV4-2 to TRBJ1-6; D call uncertain. Trimming shortened V by 0 bases and J by 5 bases, and 11 bases separated the two germline ends. Germline CDR1 reads LGHNA; CDR2 reads YNFKEQ. CDR3 size: 16 residues. The CDR3 here is CASSQEGGYDNSPLHF. The DNA of the CDR3 is TGTGCCAGCAGCCAAGAGGGAGGTTACGATAATTCACCCCTCCACTTT.

The chain joins TRBV20-1 to TRBJ2-3; possible D gene TRBD2, 6 bases. With 6 bases removed from V and 2 bases from J, the gap between germline ends came to 12 bases. Germline CDR1 reads DFQATT; CDR2 reads SNEGSKA (reference sequence). The CDR3 has 13 amino acids. The CDR3 loop reads CSAGLPYTDTQYF. The CDR3 region has the DNA TGCAGTGCAGGACTACCGTACACAGATACGCAGTATTTT.

This clonotype was recorded at least ten times. The chain uses TRBV7-2 and TRBJ2-1; 9 nucleotides line up with TRBD2. Germline trimming cut 5 bases from V and 12 bases from J; bases unmatched to any gene: 11. This CDR3 has 14 residues. The germline V gene has CDR1 SGHTA and CDR2 FQGNSA. The CDR3: CASSQAKAGGPQFF. The CDR3 DNA is TGTGCCAGCAGCCAAGCGAAGGCGGGGGGGCCGCAGTTCTTC.

There are many counts of this clonotype. This chain connects TRBV6-1 to TRBJ2-7; the D gene is possibly TRBD2 (5 bases). The CDR3 spans 15 residues. With 1 base removed from V and 3 bases from J, the gap between germline ends came to 13 bases. CDR1 is MNHNS, CDR2 SASEGT, per germline. The CDR3 loop reads CASSEDPIGGYEQYF. The CDR3, as DNA: TGTGCCAGCAGTGAAGACCCCATCGGAGGCTACGAGCAGTACTTC.

Only a few counts were recorded for this clonotype. The V call is TRBV7-3, the J call TRBJ2-5, with D perhaps matching TRBD1 or TRBD2 (5 bases each). The CDR3 runs 15 residues. Germline V gene data show CDR1 as SGHTA and CDR2 as FQGTGA. The V and J ends lost 4 bases and 5 bases respectively, with 17 bases between them. The CDR3 nucleotides read TGTGCCAGCAGCTCAACCGGGACCATAACTGAGACCCAGTACTTC. Protein: CASSSTGTITETQYF.

The chain carries TRBV12-3 or TRBV12-4 and TRBJ2-3; D could derive from TRBD1 or TRBD2 (5 bases each). Trimming took 9 bases from V and 4 from J, leaving 17 bases between them. There are 14 residues in the CDR3. The CDR3 DNA is TGTGCCAGTCGAGGGGCCTACCCCGCAGATACGCAGTATTTT. Its protein is CASRGAYPADTQYF.

This rearrangement joins TRBV29-1 to TRBJ1-2; 8 bases line up with TRBD1. Looked up from germline, CDR1 is SQVTM and CDR2 is ANQGSEA. The CDR3 sequence is 12 residues long. The V segment lost 4 bases and the J segment 7 bases; nucleotides outside the gene matches: 5. DNA of the CDR3: TGCAGCGTTGTCCAGGGGGCGCTTGGCTACACCTTC. As protein: CSVVQGALGYTF.

The sample holds many counts of this clonotype. V gene TRBV18 combines with J gene TRBJ2-5; a weak D match, TRBD2 (5 bases). This CDR3 region has 15 residues. V lost 0 bases and J lost 5, with 13 bases in between. CDR1 is KGHSH, CDR2 LQKENI, per germline. The CDR3 coding sequence is TGTGCCAGCTCACCACCGGCACTAGGTGGGGAGACCCAGTACTTC. Residues: CASSPPALGGETQYF.

The gene calls are TRBV7-9 and TRBJ2-2; D may match TRBD1 or TRBD2 (6 bases each). Deletions cut 5 bases from V and 0 bases from J, with 16 bases between. The CDR3 covers 17 residues. Per the germline V gene, CDR1 is SEHNR and CDR2 is FQNEAQ (reference sequence). The CDR3 DNA reads as TGTGCCAGCAGCCCGCGACTTGGGGGGCCGAACACCGGGGAGCTGTTTTTT. This codes for CASSPRLGGPNTGELFF.

This clonotype was seen a few times. The chain couples TRBV11-1 to TRBJ2-2, with 8 positions matching TRBD1. CDR3 length equals 15 residues. The junction had 8 bases not matched to a gene; V was cut back by 5 bases and J by 6 bases. Germline assignment: CDR1 SGHAT and CDR2 FQDESV (reference sequence). CDR3 in amino acids: CASSVRQGTAGELFF. The CDR3 coding sequence is TGTGCCAGCAGCGTCAGACAGGGGACGGCCGGGGAGCTGTTTTTT.

This clonotype was recorded many times. The gene calls are TRBV12-3 or TRBV12-4 and TRBJ2-7, with 9 positions matching TRBD1. This CDR3 is 19 amino acids long. Trimming cost V 6 bases and J 6 bases; bases outside gene matches: 24. The chain's CDR3 is CASSSPLIPWTGEWSEQYF. CDR3 in DNA: TGTGCCAGCAGCTCACCTCTTATACCCTGGACAGGGGAATGGTCCGAGCAGTACTTC.

The chain couples TRBV20-1 to TRBJ2-5; perhaps TRBD1 as D (5 bases). V dropped 0 bases and J dropped 4 bases, with 18 bases sitting between them. Germline V CDR1 and CDR2: DFQATT, SNEGSKA (reference sequence). This CDR3 has 16 residues. CDR3 coding DNA: TGCAGTGCTAGAGATCTGGGGCAGGGAAGGGGAGAGACCCAGTACTTC. Encoded protein: CSARDLGQGRGETQYF.